The rows below give T cell receptor beta chains drawn from one sample of a study of early T cells in non-severe SARS-CoV-2 infection. TCRdb re-analysed the 5' RACE reads in MiXCR, keeping a single row per CDR3 protein. The sample lists about 80,000 distinct CDR3 sequences, 5% seen once, with roughly 7.3% in the top ten. Material: whole blood, obtained at baseline. These receptors originate from an adult who was a healthcare worker with PCR-confirmed SARS-CoV-2 infection or an uninfected control (not recorded which). The CDR3 runs from the conserved cysteine through the conserved F or W. The order of the fields is V gene, D gene, clone size, J gene, CDR3 protein, CDR3 DNA. The D gene is left open where the match is weak. Some rows mark clone size as missing; the rest say once, few, many or name a class of expanded clone.

>TRBV2|-|few|TRBJ1-6
CASSEVDSRVLPLHF
TGTGCCAGCAGTGAAGTGGACTCCCGCGTCCTCCCCCTCCACTTT
>TRBV25-1|-|many|TRBJ2-7
CASFSTYHEQYF
TGTGCCAGTTTCTCCACGTATCACGAGCAGTACTTC
>TRBV5-1|TRBD2|-|TRBJ2-3
CASRGGSIADTQYF
TGCGCTTCGCGCGGGGGGAGTATCGCAGATACGCAGTATTTT
>TRBV15|TRBD1|many|TRBJ1-5
CATSRGNRGSNQPQHF
TGTGCCACCAGCAGAGGGAACAGGGGAAGCAATCAGCCCCAGCATTTT
>TRBV7-2|TRBD1|-|TRBJ2-7
CASSLRQGAGYEQYF
TGTGCCAGCAGCTTACGACAGGGGGCAGGATACGAGCAGTACTTC
>TRBV19|-|few|TRBJ2-3
CASSILTTDTQYF
TGTGCCAGTAGTATACTGACCACAGATACGCAGTATTTT
>TRBV4-1|TRBD1|-|TRBJ2-4
CASSQAGGPGQGFAKNIQYF
TGCGCCAGCAGCCAAGCGGGCGGTCCGGGACAGGGGTTCGCCAAAAACATTCAGTACTTC
>TRBV4-1|-|many|TRBJ2-3
CASSPTASTDTQYF
TGCGCCAGCAGCCCAACTGCTAGCACAGATACGCAGTATTTT
>TRBV12-3/TRBV12-4|-|many|TRBJ1-2
CASSPTGTGYTF
TGTGCCAGCAGCCCGACAGGTACCGGCTACACCTTC
>TRBV6-1|-|-|TRBJ2-7
CASSEAEIRVEQYF
TGTGCCAGCAGTGAAGCGGAAATTCGGGTCGAGCAGTACTTC
>TRBV28|TRBD1|-|TRBJ1-6
CASSPGDRAKSPLHF
TGTGCCAGCAGCCCCGGGGACAGGGCAAAGTCACCCCTCCACTTT
>TRBV20-1|TRBD1|many|TRBJ2-7
CSAEGTGYSINYEQYF
TGCAGTGCCGAAGGGACAGGGTACTCCATTAACTACGAGCAGTACTTC
>TRBV14|-|many|TRBJ1-1
CASSHRGTGRTEAFF
TGTGCCAGCAGCCACAGGGGTACAGGGAGAACTGAAGCTTTCTTT
>TRBV11-2|-|few|TRBJ2-7
CASSDRTGAYEQYF
TGTGCCAGCAGCGACCGGACGGGGGCCTACGAGCAGTACTTC
>TRBV7-7|TRBD2|many|TRBJ2-1
CASSRGTSGTDEQFF
TGTGCCAGCAGCCGTGGGACTAGCGGGACGGATGAGCAGTTCTTC
>TRBV12-3/TRBV12-4|-|few|TRBJ1-6
CASSPRLVDSPLHF
TGTGCCAGCAGTCCTCGATTAGTAGATTCACCCCTCCACTTT
>TRBV12-3/TRBV12-4|-|-|TRBJ1-1
CASSLRVTEAFF
TGTGCCAGCAGTTTGAGGGTAACTGAAGCTTTCTTT
>TRBV27|-|-|TRBJ1-5
CASSLAGGLLNQPQHF
TGTGCCAGCAGTTTAGCCGGGGGTCTGCTGAATCAGCCCCAGCATTTT
>TRBV7-8|TRBD2|-|TRBJ2-7
CASNPLADYEQYF
TGTGCCAGCAACCCACTAGCGGACTACGAGCAGTACTTC
>TRBV5-1|-|-|TRBJ2-7
CASSFSPYEQYF
TGCGCCAGCAGCTTCTCCCCCTACGAGCAGTACTTC
>TRBV28|-|few|TRBJ2-7
CASSLNGELYEQYF
TGTGCCAGCAGCCTAAACGGGGAGCTCTACGAGCAGTACTTC
>TRBV7-6|-|-|TRBJ2-1
CASSLEGAREQFF
TGTGCCAGCAGCTTAGAAGGGGCGAGAGAGCAGTTCTTC
>TRBV3-1|TRBD2|many|TRBJ2-5
CASSQGTSGILETQYF
TGTGCCAGCAGCCAAGGGACTAGCGGGATTTTGGAGACCCAGTACTTC
>TRBV11-1|-|-|TRBJ2-1
CASSPRPFLGSSYNEQFF
TGTGCCAGCAGCCCTAGACCCTTCCTAGGATCGTCCTACAATGAGCAGTTCTTC
>TRBV27|-|-|TRBJ1-4
CASSTEWATNEKLFF
TGTGCCAGCAGTACGGAATGGGCAACTAATGAAAAACTGTTTTTT
>TRBV7-9|-|few|TRBJ1-2
CASSLESPGIYGYTF
TGTGCCAGCAGCTTAGAATCTCCAGGAATCTATGGCTACACCTTC
>TRBV18|TRBD2|few|TRBJ2-7
CASSPVRLAGVSGEQYF
TGTGCCAGCTCACCAGTCAGGCTAGCGGGAGTGTCGGGCGAGCAGTACTTC
>TRBV10-3|TRBD1|few|TRBJ2-7
CAISQTGYEQYF
TGTGCCATCAGTCAGACAGGGTACGAGCAGTACTTC
>TRBV6-1|TRBD2|many|TRBJ2-7
CASSENTSGSYEQYF
TGTGCCAGCAGTGAAAACACTAGCGGCTCCTACGAGCAGTACTTC
>TRBV30|-|many|TRBJ1-1
CAWNPGRVEAFF
TGTGCCTGGAATCCAGGGAGGGTAGAAGCTTTCTTT
>TRBV12-3/TRBV12-4|-|many|TRBJ1-1
CASSLSAVAGTEAFF
TGTGCCAGCAGTTTAAGTGCGGTGGCGGGTACTGAAGCTTTCTTT
>TRBV29-1|-|-|TRBJ1-1
CSAGTYMNTEAFF
TGCAGCGCGGGGACATATATGAACACTGAAGCTTTCTTT
>TRBV13|TRBD1|many|TRBJ2-1
CASSKDVQGAGYNEQFF
TGTGCCAGCAGCAAGGACGTACAGGGGGCCGGGTATAATGAGCAGTTCTTC
>TRBV11-2|-|few|TRBJ2-3
CASSPARGAGADTQYF
TGTGCCAGCAGCCCTGCAAGGGGGGCAGGGGCAGATACGCAGTATTTT
>TRBV6-4|TRBD2|many|TRBJ2-1
CASSQLAGEIWGSYNEQFF
TGTGCCAGCAGTCAACTAGCGGGAGAGATTTGGGGCTCCTACAATGAGCAGTTCTTC
>TRBV5-4|TRBD2|-|TRBJ2-2
CASSRRLAGATGELFF
TGTGCCAGCAGCCGCCGACTAGCGGGAGCCACCGGGGAGCTGTTTTTT